This TCR beta chain was observed in a study of blood T cell repertoires in COVID-19. Study summary: Acute and convalescent COVID-19 samples came from the United States, Italy and Spain. From T cells, B-cell-depleted T cells, or PBMCs came the material, which was cDNA or gDNA.

Produced via immunoSEQ multiplex PCR; TCRdb's table is partial and in-frame only. The repertoire has about 280,000 clones, around 84% of them found once; the top ten carry 2% to 3%. Germline lookup yields CDR1 SNHLY and CDR2 FYNNEI. Trimming pared 7 bases from V and 7 bases from J, leaving 16 bases between. This CDR3 comprises 14 residues. The chain uses TRBV2 and TRBJ1-4; weak D call: TRBD1 (6 bases). The TCR comes from a woman aged 45 to 65 who had recovered from COVID-19. The sample was PBMCs or T cells enriched from blood (not recorded which). The CDR3 loop is CASTNGGRGEKLFF. The CDR3 region has the DNA TGTGCCAGCACGAACGGGGGGCGAGGTGAAAAACTGTTTTTT.